This T cell receptor beta chain stems from a study of cytomegalovirus exposure and HLA in healthy donors. The study's findings and limits: Being productive about 90% or about 30% of the time was typical of most TCR beta V segments in an earlier analysis.

This clone was picked up one time. The antigen is unknown. Healthy bone marrow donors made up the donors. The PCR had 60 Vbeta and 13 Jbeta primers. Produced via immunoSEQ multiplex PCR; TCRdb's table is partial and in-frame only. The table includes tens of thousands of clones, approximately 78% detected once. V gave up 2 bases and J gave up 4 bases, with 14 bases separating them. CDR3 length equals 15 residues. CDR1 is SGHTA and CDR2 is FQGNSA in the germline V gene. The receptor was derived from a man aged 35-49 years in good health and CMV-seronegative. This chain uses TRBV7-2 with TRBJ1-2; possible D gene TRBD1, 5 bases. The sequenced sample consisted of PBMCs. DNA of the CDR3: TGTGCCAGCAGCTTAAAAGCGGGACCGAGCTATGGCTACACCTTC. Encoded protein: CASSLKAGPSYGYTF.